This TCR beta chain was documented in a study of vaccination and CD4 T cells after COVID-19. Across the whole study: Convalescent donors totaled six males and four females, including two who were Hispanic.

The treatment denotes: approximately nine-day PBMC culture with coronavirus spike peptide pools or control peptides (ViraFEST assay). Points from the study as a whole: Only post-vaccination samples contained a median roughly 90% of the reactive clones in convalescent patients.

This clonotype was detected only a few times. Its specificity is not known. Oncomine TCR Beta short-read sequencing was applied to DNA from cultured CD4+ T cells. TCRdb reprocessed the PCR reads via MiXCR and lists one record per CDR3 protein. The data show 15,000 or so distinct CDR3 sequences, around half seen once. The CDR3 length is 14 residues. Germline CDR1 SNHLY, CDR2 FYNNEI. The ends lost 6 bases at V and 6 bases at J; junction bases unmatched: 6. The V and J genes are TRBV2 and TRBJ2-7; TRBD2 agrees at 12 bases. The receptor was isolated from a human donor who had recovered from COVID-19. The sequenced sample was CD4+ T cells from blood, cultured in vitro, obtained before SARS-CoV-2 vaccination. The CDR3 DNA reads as TGTGCCAGCAGGGGAACTAGCGGGAGGTTCGAGCAGTACTTC. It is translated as CASRGTSGRFEQYF.